The rows below give T cell receptor beta chains drawn from one sample of a study of OX40 agonist ivuxolimab in advanced cancers. This table comes from immunoSEQ multiplex PCR, and its TCRdb copy is limited to in-frame clones, with some not included. In the table there are 79,000 or so clones, roughly nine tenths of which are singletons. The source material was CD4+ or CD8+ T cells sorted from blood, sampled in a trial of the OX40 agonist ivuxolimab. These receptors all stem from an adult with an advanced solid tumor such as melanoma, head and neck, liver or kidney cancer. CDR3s include the opening cysteine and the closing phenylalanine or tryptophan. The D gene is left open where the match is weak. Size is stated for part of the rows, as once, few or many counts, or as a class when the clone is expanded.

clone_size	d_call	j_call	v_call	cdr3_length	cdr3_nt	cdr3_aa
NA	TRBD1	TRBJ1-2	TRBV5-5	15	TGTGCCAGCAGTCAGGGACAGGGGTCGCACTATGGCTACACCTTC	CASSQGQGSHYGYTF
NA	NA	TRBJ1-4	TRBV21-1	16	TGTGCCAGCAGCAAAAGGCACCAGGCAACTAATGAAAAACTGTTTTTT	CASSKRHQATNEKLFF
NA	TRBD1	TRBJ2-7	TRBV28	13	TGTGCCAGCAGATCCGGACAGGGATCTACAAACCAATTC	CASRSGQGSTNQF
NA	TRBD2	TRBJ2-7	TRBV7-9	17	TGTGCCAGCAGTCCTCTTGTATACGGGAGGGCCCTCCGGGAGCAGTACTTC	CASSPLVYGRALREQYF
NA	NA	TRBJ1-5	TRBV28	16	TGTGCCAGCAGAGGGGGAACGGGCCATAGCAATCAGCCCCAGCATTTT	CASRGGTGHSNQPQHF
NA	TRBD1	TRBJ2-7	TRBV19	15	TGTGCCAGTAGATTCGCCGGGACAGGGGGGGACGAGCAGTACTTC	CASRFAGTGGDEQYF
NA	NA	TRBJ1-5	TRBV30	13	TGTGCCTGGAGTGGAAATAGCAATCAGCCCCAGCATTTT	CAWSGNSNQPQHF
NA	NA	TRBJ2-5	TRBV28	15	TGTGCCAGCAGTCGAAGAATCGACCCGCAAGAGACCCAGTACTTC	CASSRRIDPQETQYF
NA	TRBD2	TRBJ2-7	TRBV28	14	TGTGCCAGCAGTTTGGGGGGGATGTCCTACGAGCAGTACTTC	CASSLGGMSYEQYF
once	NA	TRBJ1-3	TRBV30	13	TGTGCCTGGAGGAAGACAGGTGGAAACACCATATATTTT	CAWRKTGGNTIYF
NA	TRBD2	TRBJ2-3	TRBV7-9	15	TGTGCCAGCAGCTTAGTAGCGGGGTTCACAGATACGCAGTATTTT	CASSLVAGFTDTQYF
NA	NA	TRBJ2-5	TRBV7-2	14	TGTGCCAGCAGCTTGACAGGAGACCAAGAGACCCAGTACTTC	CASSLTGDQETQYF
NA	NA	TRBJ2-3	TRBV18	15	TGTGCCAGCTCACCCCCCCTGGACAGCACAGATACGCAGTATTTT	CASSPPLDSTDTQYF
NA	NA	TRBJ2-4	TRBV30	15	TGTGCCTGGAGTAGGGGCCGTCTAGCCAAAAACATTCAGTACTTC	CAWSRGRLAKNIQYF
NA	NA	TRBJ2-3	TRBV29-1	12	TGCAGCGTTGTCAGGGACACAGATACGCAGTATTTT	CSVVRDTDTQYF
NA	NA	TRBJ1-4	TRBV30	14	TGTGCCTGGAGTGGCGGGGTGGAGAAGGAAAAACTGTTTTTT	CAWSGGVEKEKLFF
NA	TRBD2	TRBJ2-1	TRBV29-1	15	TGCAGCGTTGAAGTACTAGCGGGAGGTAACGATGAGCAGTTCTTC	CSVEVLAGGNDEQFF
NA	NA	TRBJ2-1	TRBV11-3	14	TGTGCCAGCAGCTTAGACCACTCCTACAATGAGCAGTTCTTC	CASSLDHSYNEQFF
NA	NA	TRBJ1-5	TRBV28	15	TGTGCCAGCACCCCTTATGGGGCGGCCAATCAGCCCCAGCATTTT	CASTPYGAANQPQHF
few	NA	TRBJ2-7	TRBV29-1	13	TGCAGCGTTGACTGGCCAGGGCGGGGCGAGCAGTACTTC	CSVDWPGRGEQYF
NA	NA	TRBJ2-5	TRBV28	15	TGTGCCAGCAGTTCACCTTGGCCAGGACTAGAGACCCAGTACTTC	CASSSPWPGLETQYF
NA	TRBD1	TRBJ2-7	TRBV6-5	16	TGTGCCAGCAGTTACTCGATGGGACAGGGCCGCTACGAGCAGTACTTC	CASSYSMGQGRYEQYF
NA	TRBD2	TRBJ2-2	TRBV11-3	20	TGTGCCAGCAGCCCATCCTCGGGTCTGGGACTAGCGGGAGTGCCCGGGGAGCTGTTTTTT	CASSPSSGLGLAGVPGELFF
once	TRBD2	TRBJ2-5	TRBV23-1	17	TGCGCCAGCAGTCGCGACTGGACTAGCGGGAGAAAAGAGACCCAGTACTTC	CASSRDWTSGRKETQYF
NA	NA	TRBJ2-7	TRBV6-5	15	TGTGCCAGCAGTTATAGGGCGGGATCATCCTACGAGCAGTACTTC	CASSYRAGSSYEQYF
once	TRBD1	TRBJ1-4	TRBV25-1	15	TGTGCCAGCAGTGATTCCGGACAGGGCGGTGAAAAACTGTTTTTT	CASSDSGQGGEKLFF
NA	TRBD1	TRBJ2-4	TRBV7-3	14	TGTGCCAGCAGCTCTCCCGGACAGGGGAACATTCAGTACTTC	CASSSPGQGNIQYF
NA	TRBD2	TRBJ2-3	TRBV7-3	15	TGTGCCAGCAGCGCCCGACTAGCGGGAGGGGATACGCAGTATTTT	CASSARLAGGDTQYF
NA	NA	TRBJ2-7	TRBV6-6	15	TGTGCCAGCAGTCGGCAGGGTCCCCCCGCCTACGAGCAGTACTTC	CASSRQGPPAYEQYF
NA	NA	TRBJ2-1	TRBV28	14	TGTGCCAGCAGGGATGGGGGGAGTTACAATGAGCAGTTCTTC	CASRDGGSYNEQFF